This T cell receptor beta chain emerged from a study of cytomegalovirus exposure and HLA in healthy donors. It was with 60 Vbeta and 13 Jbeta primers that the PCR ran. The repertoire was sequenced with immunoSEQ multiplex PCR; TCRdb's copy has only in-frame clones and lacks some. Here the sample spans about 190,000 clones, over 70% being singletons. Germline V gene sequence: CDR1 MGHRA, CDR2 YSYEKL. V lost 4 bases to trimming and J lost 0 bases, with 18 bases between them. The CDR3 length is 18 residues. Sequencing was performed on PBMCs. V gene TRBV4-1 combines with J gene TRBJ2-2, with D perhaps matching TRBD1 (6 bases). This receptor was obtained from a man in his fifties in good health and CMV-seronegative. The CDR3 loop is CASSPPTFRTANTGELFF. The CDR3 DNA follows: TGCGCCAGCAGCCCACCAACCTTCCGGACAGCGAACACCGGGGAGCTGTTTTTT.